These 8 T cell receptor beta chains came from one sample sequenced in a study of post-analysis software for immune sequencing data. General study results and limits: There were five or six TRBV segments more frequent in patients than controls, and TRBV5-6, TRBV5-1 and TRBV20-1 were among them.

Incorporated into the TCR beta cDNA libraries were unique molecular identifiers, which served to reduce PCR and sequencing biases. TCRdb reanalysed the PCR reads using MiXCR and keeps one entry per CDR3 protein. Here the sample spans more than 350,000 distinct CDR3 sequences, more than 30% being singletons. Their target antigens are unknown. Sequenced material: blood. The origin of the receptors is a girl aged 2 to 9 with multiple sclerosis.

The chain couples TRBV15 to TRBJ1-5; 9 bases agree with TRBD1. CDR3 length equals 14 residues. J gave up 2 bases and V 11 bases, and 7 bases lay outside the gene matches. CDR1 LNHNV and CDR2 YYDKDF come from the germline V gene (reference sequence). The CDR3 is CAAGQGLGNQPQHF. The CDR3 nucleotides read TGTGCCGCGGGACAGGGCCTCGGCAATCAGCCCCAGCATTTT. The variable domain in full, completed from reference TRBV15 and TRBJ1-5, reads DAMVIQNPRYQVTQFGKPVTLSCSQTLNHNVMYWYQQKSSQAPKLLFHYYDKDFNNEADTPDNFQSRRPNTSFCFLDIRSPGLGDTAMYLCAAGQGLGNQPQHFGDGTRLSIL.

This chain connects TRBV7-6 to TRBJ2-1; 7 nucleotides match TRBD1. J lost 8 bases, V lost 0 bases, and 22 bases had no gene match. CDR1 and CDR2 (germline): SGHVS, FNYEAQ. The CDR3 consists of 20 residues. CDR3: CASSLAKWRERGRGWDEQFF. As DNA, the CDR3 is TGTGCCAGCAGCTTAGCGAAGTGGCGCGAAAGGGGGCGTGGGTGGGATGAGCAGTTCTTC.

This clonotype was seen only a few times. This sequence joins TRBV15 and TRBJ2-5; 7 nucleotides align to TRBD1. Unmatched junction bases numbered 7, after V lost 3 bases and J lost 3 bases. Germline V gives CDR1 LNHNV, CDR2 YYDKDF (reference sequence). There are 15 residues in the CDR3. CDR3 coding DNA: TGTGCCACCAGCAGCCACCGGGACAGAAAAGAGACCCAGTACTTC. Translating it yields CATSSHRDRKETQYF. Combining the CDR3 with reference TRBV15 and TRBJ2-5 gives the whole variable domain DAMVIQNPRYQVTQFGKPVTLSCSQTLNHNVMYWYQQKSSQAPKLLFHYYDKDFNNEADTPDNFQSRRPNTSFCFLDIRSPGLGDTAMYLCATSSHRDRKETQYFGPGTRLLVL.

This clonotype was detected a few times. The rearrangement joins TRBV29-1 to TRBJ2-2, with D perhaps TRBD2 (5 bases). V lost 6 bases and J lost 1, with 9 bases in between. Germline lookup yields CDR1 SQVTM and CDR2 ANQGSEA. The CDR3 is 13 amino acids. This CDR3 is CSVTGMNTGELFF. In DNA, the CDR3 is TGCAGCGTGACCGGGATGAACACCGGGGAGCTGTTTTTT.

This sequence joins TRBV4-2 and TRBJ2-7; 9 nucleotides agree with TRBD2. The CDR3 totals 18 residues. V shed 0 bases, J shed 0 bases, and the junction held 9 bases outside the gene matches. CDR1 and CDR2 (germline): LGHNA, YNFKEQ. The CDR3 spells CASSQEPSTSGSSYEQYF. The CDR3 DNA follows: TGTGCCAGCAGCCAAGAGCCCTCGACTAGCGGTTCCTCCTACGAGCAGTACTTC.

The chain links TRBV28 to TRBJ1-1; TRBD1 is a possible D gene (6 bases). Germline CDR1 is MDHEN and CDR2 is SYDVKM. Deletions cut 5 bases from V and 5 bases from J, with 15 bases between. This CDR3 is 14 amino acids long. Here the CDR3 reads CASSPPGGGTEAFF. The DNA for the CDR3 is TGTGCCAGCAGTCCCCCGGGAGGGGGGACTGAAGCTTTCTTT.

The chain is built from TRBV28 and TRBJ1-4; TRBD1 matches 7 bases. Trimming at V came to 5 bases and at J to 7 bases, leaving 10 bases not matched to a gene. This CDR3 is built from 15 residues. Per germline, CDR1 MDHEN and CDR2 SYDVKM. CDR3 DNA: TGTGCCAGCAGTCTTCGACAGGGTGGAGGTGAAAAACTGTTTTTT. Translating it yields CASSLRQGGGEKLFF. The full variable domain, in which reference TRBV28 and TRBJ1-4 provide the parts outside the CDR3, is DVKVTQSSRYLVKRTGEKVFLECVQDMDHENMFWYRQDPGLGLRLIYFSYDVKMKEKGDIPEGYSVSREKKERFSLILESASTNQTSMYLCASSLRQGGGEKLFFGSGTQLSVL.

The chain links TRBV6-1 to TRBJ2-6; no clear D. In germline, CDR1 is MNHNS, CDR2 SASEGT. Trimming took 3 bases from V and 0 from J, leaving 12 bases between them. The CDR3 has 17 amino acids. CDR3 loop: CASSDPGSSSGANVLTF. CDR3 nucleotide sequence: TGTGCCAGCAGTGACCCAGGCTCGAGCTCTGGGGCCAACGTCCTGACTTTC.